The rows below give T cell receptor beta chains drawn from one sample of a study of blood T cell repertoires in COVID-19. Measured with immunoSEQ multiplex PCR; TCRdb has only the in-frame clones, and not every one. The table shows 200,000 to 250,000 clones, with around 88% occurring only once. The sequenced material came from peripheral blood. The receptors stem from a man at least 80 years old with acute or convalescent COVID-19. Each CDR3 is given with its conserved first and last residue. The D gene is left open where the match is weak. Size is omitted from some rows. Given values are once, few, many or a class for expanded clones.

few	.	TRBV6-5	TRBJ1-2	TGTGCCAGCAGTACCCTAGGACAGTCATATGGCTACACCTTC	CASSTLGQSYGYTF
.	TRBD1	TRBV28	TRBJ1-2	TGTGCCAGCAGCAATACGGGACAGTTCTATGGCTACACCTTC	CASSNTGQFYGYTF
.	.	TRBV25-1	TRBJ2-7	TGTGCCAGCAGAGGGGGGGTCTCCTACGAGCAGTACTTC	CASRGGVSYEQYF
.	.	TRBV6-5	TRBJ1-2	TGTGCCAGCAGAAGGGATGGGCAGGGTTGGGGCTACACCTTC	CASRRDGQGWGYTF
.	TRBD1	TRBV6-1	TRBJ1-3	TGTGCCAGCAGTGAGCGGAGACAGGGGGCCTATGGAAACACCATATATTTT	CASSERRQGAYGNTIYF
.	.	TRBV6-2/TRBV6-3	TRBJ2-7	TGTGCCAGCAGTTACGACAGTCTCTACGAGCAGTACTTC	CASSYDSLYEQYF
.	.	TRBV28	TRBJ1-2	TGTGCCAGCAGTTCCGGAGCTAACTATGGCTACACCTTC	CASSSGANYGYTF
.	TRBD1	TRBV28	TRBJ1-5	TGTGCCAGCACCCCGACAGGGTCAAGCAATCAGCCCCAGCATTTT	CASTPTGSSNQPQHF
.	.	TRBV6-1	TRBJ1-5	TGTGCCAGCAGTGAAACAGGGAGCAATCAGCCCCAGCATTTT	CASSETGSNQPQHF
.	.	TRBV10-2	TRBJ2-5	TGCGCCAGCAGGAGGTCCGGTCTAGCGTTAAAGAGCGAGACCCAGTACTTC	CASRRSGLALKSETQYF
.	TRBD2	TRBV20-1	TRBJ2-7	TGCAGTGCTAGTTTAACTAGCGGCCCCTACGAGCAGTACTTC	CSASLTSGPYEQYF
.	TRBD1	TRBV18	TRBJ1-6	TGTGCCAGCTCACCGACAGGGACGAATAATTCACCCCTCCACTTT	CASSPTGTNNSPLHF
.	TRBD1	TRBV10-2	TRBJ1-4	TGCGCCAGCAGAAAGGGACAGGGCCTTAATGAAAAACTGTTTTTT	CASRKGQGLNEKLFF
.	.	TRBV7-3	TRBJ2-2	TGTGCCAGCGCCCTGGGGGGAGGAAACACCGGGGAGCTGTTTTTT	CASALGGGNTGELFF
once	TRBD1	TRBV5-1	TRBJ1-1	TGCGCCAGCAGCTTGGCGACAGGGTGGAAAGACACTGAAGCTTTCTTT	CASSLATGWKDTEAFF
.	TRBD1	TRBV19	TRBJ1-5	TGTGCCAGTAGTTCAACCGGGACAGGTAGCAATCAGCCCCAGCATTTT	CASSSTGTGSNQPQHF
.	TRBD2	TRBV5-1	TRBJ2-5	TGCGCCAGCAGCATTACCGGGACTAGCGGATTGGAGACCCAGTACTTC	CASSITGTSGLETQYF
.	.	TRBV20-1	TRBJ2-2	TGCAGTGCTAGACTTACCGGGGAGCTGTTTTTT	CSARLTGELFF
.	.	TRBV28	TRBJ2-1	TGTGCCAGCGCGGGGACGAGGAATGAGCAGTTCTTC	CASAGTRNEQFF
.	.	TRBV19	TRBJ1-5	TGTGCCACCGCGCAGGGAAGGAATCAGCCCCAGCATTTT	CATAQGRNQPQHF
.	.	TRBV7-9	TRBJ2-5	TGTGCCAGCAGCTTAGCGGGCGGCAACCAAGGGGGCCAGTACTTC	CASSLAGGNQGGQYF
few	TRBD1	TRBV6-6	TRBJ1-5	TGTGCCAGCAGACCCCGGGACAGGGTACCCAATCAGCCCCAGCATTTT	CASRPRDRVPNQPQHF
once	TRBD2	TRBV5-1	TRBJ2-5	TGCGCCAGCAGCTTTTGGCGGGAGGCGGAGACCCAGTACTTC	CASSFWREAETQYF
once	TRBD1	TRBV6-5	TRBJ1-4	TGTGCCAGCAGTTACTCGGGACAGTCGGCGGAAAAACTGTTTTTT	CASSYSGQSAEKLFF
.	.	TRBV19	TRBJ1-5	TGTGCCAGTAGTACACAAATACACAGCAATCAGCCCCAGCATTTT	CASSTQIHSNQPQHF
.	TRBD1	TRBV18	TRBJ2-5	TGTGCCAGCTCACCTTTGGGGACAGGGGTTATGGAGACCCAGTACTTC	CASSPLGTGVMETQYF
.	.	TRBV28	TRBJ1-2	TGTGCCAGCAGTTTGACAGCAACATACTATGGCTACACCTTC	CASSLTATYYGYTF
.	TRBD1	TRBV10-1	TRBJ2-7	TGCGCCAGGCGGAGGGACAGGACATACGAGCAGTACTTC	CARRRDRTYEQYF
.	.	TRBV5-4	TRBJ1-3	TGTGCCAGCAGCCAAAAGTCTGGAGAGCCTGGAAACACCATATATTTT	CASSQKSGEPGNTIYF
.	.	TRBV5-1	TRBJ1-2	TGCGCCAGCAGTACGGGGGGCTTTGGCGGCTACACCTTC	CASSTGGFGGYTF
.	TRBD1	TRBV10-2	TRBJ1-2	TGCGCCAGCAGTGACGTGGACAGGGGTGGCTACACCTTC	CASSDVDRGGYTF
.	TRBD1	TRBV5-1	TRBJ1-2	TGCGCCAGCAGCGGCGGACAGGGTGGCTATGGCTACACCTTC	CASSGGQGGYGYTF
.	.	TRBV11-2	TRBJ2-1	TGTGCCAGCAGCCGAGGACAGCTTACCTACAATGAGCAGTTCTTC	CASSRGQLTYNEQFF
.	.	TRBV5-1	TRBJ1-5	TGCGCCAGCAGCTTGGAGGGGGTCAATCAGCCCCAGCATTTT	CASSLEGVNQPQHF
.	.	TRBV9	TRBJ1-2	TGTGCCAGCAGCGTCAACAGAGCTAACTATGGCTACACCTTC	CASSVNRANYGYTF
.	.	TRBV7-9	TRBJ1-5	TGTGCCAGCAGCTTAGCGTCAGGGAATAGCAATCAGCCCCAGCATTTT	CASSLASGNSNQPQHF
.	.	TRBV6-2/TRBV6-3	TRBJ1-5	TGTGCCAGCAGTTACAGTGGATTACAGGGTCGGCCGAATCAGCCCCAGCATTTT	CASSYSGLQGRPNQPQHF
.	.	TRBV29-1	TRBJ2-7	TGCAGCGTTGGGGGGGCCTACGAGCAGTACTTC	CSVGGAYEQYF
.	TRBD1	TRBV10-2	TRBJ2-7	TGCGCCAGCAGTCGGAGCCATGGACAGGGGACATACGAGCAGTACTTC	CASSRSHGQGTYEQYF
.	TRBD1	TRBV6-5	TRBJ1-5	TGTGCCAGCAGCCCCGACAGGGGGCAGGGTCAGCCCCAGCATTTT	CASSPDRGQGQPQHF
.	.	TRBV19	TRBJ1-3	TGTGCCAGTAGTATCTTCCCTGGAAACACCATATATTTT	CASSIFPGNTIYF
.	TRBD1	TRBV6-5	TRBJ1-2	TGTGCCAGCAGTAACGACAGGGCGGAGTATGGCTACACCTTC	CASSNDRAEYGYTF
.	TRBD1	TRBV5-1	TRBJ1-6	TGCGCCAGCAGCTTGGGGGGGACAGGGAGTTCACCCCTCCACTTT	CASSLGGTGSSPLHF
.	.	TRBV5-1	TRBJ1-3	TGCGCCAGCAGCCCGTCGGGAGGGGCGGGTGGAAACACCATATATTTT	CASSPSGGAGGNTIYF
.	.	TRBV6-2/TRBV6-3	TRBJ1-4	TGTGCCAGCAGTTACAGGACAAGGAATGAAAAACTGTTTTTT	CASSYRTRNEKLFF
few	TRBD1	TRBV9	TRBJ1-3	TGTGCCAGCAGCGGGGGGACAGATCCTGGTGGAAACACCATATATTTT	CASSGGTDPGGNTIYF
.	TRBD2	TRBV9	TRBJ2-3	TGTGCCAGCAGCTCCGGGGCTAGCGGGGGGCCCACAGATACGCAGTATTTT	CASSSGASGGPTDTQYF
.	TRBD1	TRBV27	TRBJ2-1	TGTGCCAGCAGTTTAGGGGACAGCCTAAGGGGCAATGAGCAGTTCTTC	CASSLGDSLRGNEQFF
.	.	TRBV9	TRBJ1-2	TGTGCCAGCAGCAGCGGGCCATTTGGCTACACCTTC	CASSSGPFGYTF
.	.	TRBV3-1/TRBV3-2	TRBJ1-2	TGTGCCAGCAGCCAAGGGGGGGAGCGACGGGGCTACACCTTC	CASSQGGERRGYTF
.	TRBD2	TRBV19	TRBJ2-5	TGTGCCAGTAGTATAGTCGGTAGCGGGGCCCTAGGAGAGACCCAGTACTTC	CASSIVGSGALGETQYF